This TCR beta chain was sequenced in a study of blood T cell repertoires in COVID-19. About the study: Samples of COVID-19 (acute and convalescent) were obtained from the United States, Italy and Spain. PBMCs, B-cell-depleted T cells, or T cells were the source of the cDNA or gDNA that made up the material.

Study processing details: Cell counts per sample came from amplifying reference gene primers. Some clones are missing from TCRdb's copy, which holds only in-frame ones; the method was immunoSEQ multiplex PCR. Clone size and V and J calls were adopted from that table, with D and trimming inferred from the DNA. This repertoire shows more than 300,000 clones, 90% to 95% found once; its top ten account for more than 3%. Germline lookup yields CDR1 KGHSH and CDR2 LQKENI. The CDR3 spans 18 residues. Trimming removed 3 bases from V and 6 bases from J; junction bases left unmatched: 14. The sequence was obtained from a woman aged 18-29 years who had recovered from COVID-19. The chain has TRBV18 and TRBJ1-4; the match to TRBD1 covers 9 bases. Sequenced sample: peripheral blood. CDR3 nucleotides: TGTGCCAGCTCACCGGGGGGACAGGGTTTTGATCTGGATGAAAAACTGTTTTTT. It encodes CASSPGGQGFDLDEKLFF.